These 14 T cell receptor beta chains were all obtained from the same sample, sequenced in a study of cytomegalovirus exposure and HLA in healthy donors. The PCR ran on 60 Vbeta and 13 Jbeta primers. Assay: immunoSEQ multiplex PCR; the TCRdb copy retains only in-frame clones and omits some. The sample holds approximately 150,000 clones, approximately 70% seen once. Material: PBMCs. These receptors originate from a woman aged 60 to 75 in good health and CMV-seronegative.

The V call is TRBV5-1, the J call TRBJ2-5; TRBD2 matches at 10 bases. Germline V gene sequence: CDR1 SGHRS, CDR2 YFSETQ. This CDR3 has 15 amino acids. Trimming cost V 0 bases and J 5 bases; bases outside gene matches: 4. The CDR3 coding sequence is TGCGCCAGCAGCTTGGGGTCTAGCGGGAGCGAGACCCAGTACTTC. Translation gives CASSLGSSGSETQYF.

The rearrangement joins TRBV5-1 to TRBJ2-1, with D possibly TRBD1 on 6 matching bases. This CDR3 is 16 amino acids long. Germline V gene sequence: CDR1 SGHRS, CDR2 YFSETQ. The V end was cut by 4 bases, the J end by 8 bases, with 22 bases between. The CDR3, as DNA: TGCGCCAGCAGCCCATCCCTGTTAGGACAGTCTGATGAGCAGTTCTTC. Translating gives CASSPSLLGQSDEQFF.

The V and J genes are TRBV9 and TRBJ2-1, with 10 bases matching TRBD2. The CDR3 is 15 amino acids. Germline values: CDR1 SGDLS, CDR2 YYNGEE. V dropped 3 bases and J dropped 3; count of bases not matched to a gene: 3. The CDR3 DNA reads TGTGCCAGCAGCGCCTCTAGCGGGGGCTACAATGAGCAGTTCTTC. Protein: CASSASSGGYNEQFF. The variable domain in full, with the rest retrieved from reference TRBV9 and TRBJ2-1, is DSGVTQTPKHLITATGQRVTLRCSPRSGDLSVYWYQQSLDQGLQFLIQYYNGEERAKGNILERFSAQQFPDLHSELNLSSLELGDSALYFCASSASSGGYNEQFFGPGTRLTVL.

In nucleotides, the CDR3 is TGTGCCAGCTCACTAAGTTCAGGGCAGGACACTGAAGCTTTCTTT. Encoded protein: CASSLSSGQDTEAFF. The gene calls are TRBV18 and TRBJ1-1; D possibly corresponds to TRBD1 (5 bases). Looked up from germline, CDR1 is KGHSH and CDR2 is LQKENI. This CDR3 has 15 amino acids. The ends were cut back, 4 bases at V and 3 bases at J, with 15 bases in the middle.

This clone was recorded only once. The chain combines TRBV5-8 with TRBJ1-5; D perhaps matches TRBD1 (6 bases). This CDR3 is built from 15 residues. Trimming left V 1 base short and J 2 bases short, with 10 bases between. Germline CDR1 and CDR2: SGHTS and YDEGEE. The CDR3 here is CASSLLAGGNQPQHF. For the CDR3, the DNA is TGTGCCAGCAGCTTGTTAGCAGGGGGCAATCAGCCCCAGCATTTT.

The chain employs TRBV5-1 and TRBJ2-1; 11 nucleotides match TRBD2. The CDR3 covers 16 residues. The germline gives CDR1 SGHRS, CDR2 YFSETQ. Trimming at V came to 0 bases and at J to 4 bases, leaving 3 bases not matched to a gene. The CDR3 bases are TGCGCCAGCAGCTTGGGGGGACTAGCGGAATACAATGAGCAGTTCTTC. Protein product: CASSLGGLAEYNEQFF.

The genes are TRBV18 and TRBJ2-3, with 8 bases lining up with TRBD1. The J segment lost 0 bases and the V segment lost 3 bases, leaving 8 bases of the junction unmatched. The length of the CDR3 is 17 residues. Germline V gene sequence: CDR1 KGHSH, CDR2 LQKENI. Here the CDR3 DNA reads TGTGCCAGCTCACCCTCGACAGGGGTCACTAGCACAGATACGCAGTATTTT. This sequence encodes CASSPSTGVTSTDTQYF.

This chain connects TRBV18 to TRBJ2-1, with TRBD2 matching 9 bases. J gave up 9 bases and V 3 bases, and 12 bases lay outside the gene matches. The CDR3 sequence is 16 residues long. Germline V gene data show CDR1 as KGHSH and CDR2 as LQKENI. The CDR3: CASSPARGGGGSEQFF. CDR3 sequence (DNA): TGTGCCAGCTCACCCGCCCGGGGCGGGGGGGGCAGTGAGCAGTTCTTC.

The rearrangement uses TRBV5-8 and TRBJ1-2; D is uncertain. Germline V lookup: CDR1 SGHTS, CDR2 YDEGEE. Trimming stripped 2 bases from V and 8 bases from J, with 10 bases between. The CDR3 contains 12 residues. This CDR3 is CASSFGSGGYTF. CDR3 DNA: TGTGCCAGCAGCTTCGGCTCCGGGGGCTACACCTTC.

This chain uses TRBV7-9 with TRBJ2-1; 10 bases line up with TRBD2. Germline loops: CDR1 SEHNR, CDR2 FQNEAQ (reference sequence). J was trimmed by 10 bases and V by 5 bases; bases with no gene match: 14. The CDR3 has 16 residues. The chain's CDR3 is CASSPDSLAGEDEQFF. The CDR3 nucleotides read TGTGCCAGCAGCCCTGATAGTCTAGCGGGAGAGGACGAGCAGTTCTTC. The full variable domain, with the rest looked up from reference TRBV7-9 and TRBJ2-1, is DTGVSQNPRHKITKRGQNVTFRCDPISEHNRLYWYRQTLGQGPEFLTYFQNEAQLEKSRLLSDRFSAERPKGSFSTLEIQRTEQGDSAMYLCASSPDSLAGEDEQFFGPGTRLTVL.

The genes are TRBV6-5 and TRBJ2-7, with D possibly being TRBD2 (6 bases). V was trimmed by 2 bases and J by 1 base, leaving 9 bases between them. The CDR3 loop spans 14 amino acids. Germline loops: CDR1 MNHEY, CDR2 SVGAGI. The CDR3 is CASSYGGGSYEQYF. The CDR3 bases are TGTGCCAGCAGTTACGGTGGGGGGTCCTACGAGCAGTACTTC.

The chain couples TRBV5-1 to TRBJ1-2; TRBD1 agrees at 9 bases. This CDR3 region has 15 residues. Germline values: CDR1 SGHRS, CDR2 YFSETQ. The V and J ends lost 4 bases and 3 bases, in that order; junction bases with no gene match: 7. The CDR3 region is CASSGTGGGYYGYTF. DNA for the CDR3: TGCGCCAGCAGCGGAACAGGGGGCGGGTACTATGGCTACACCTTC.

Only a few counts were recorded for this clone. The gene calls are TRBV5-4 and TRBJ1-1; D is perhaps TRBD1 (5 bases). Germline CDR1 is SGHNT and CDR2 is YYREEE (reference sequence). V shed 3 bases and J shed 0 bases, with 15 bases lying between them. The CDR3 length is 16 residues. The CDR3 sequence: CASSSAWGGMNTEAFF. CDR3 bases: TGTGCCAGCAGCTCCGCGTGGGGGGGGATGAACACTGAAGCTTTCTTT. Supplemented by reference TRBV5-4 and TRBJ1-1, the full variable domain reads ETGVTQSPTHLIKTRGQQVTLRCSSQSGHNTVSWYQQALGQGPQFIFQYYREEENGRGNFPPRFSGLQFPNYSSELNVNALELDDSALYLCASSSAWGGMNTEAFFGQGTRLTVV.

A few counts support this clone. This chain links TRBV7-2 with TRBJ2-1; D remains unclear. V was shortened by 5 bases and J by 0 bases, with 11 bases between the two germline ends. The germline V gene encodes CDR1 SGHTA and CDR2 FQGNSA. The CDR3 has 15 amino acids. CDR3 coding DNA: TGTGCCAGCAGCCGCGGTGTGTCCTCCTACAATGAGCAGTTCTTC. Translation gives CASSRGVSSYNEQFF. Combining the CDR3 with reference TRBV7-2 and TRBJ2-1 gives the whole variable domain GAGVSQSPSNKVTEKGKDVELRCDPISGHTALYWYRQSLGQGLEFLIYFQGNSAPDKSGLPSDRFSAERTGGSVSTLTIQRTQQEDSAVYLCASSRGVSSYNEQFFGPGTRLTVL.